The 32 T cell receptor beta chains in this list originate from one sample, sequenced in a study of T cell clones after liver transplantation. Sequencing was performed with immunoSEQ multiplex PCR; in TCRdb, only in-frame clones are kept and a portion is missing. The data hold 70,000 to 80,000 clones, with roughly nine tenths observed a single time. This material consisted of CD4+ T cells from blood, taken before liver transplant. These receptor sequences come from a human donor who received a liver transplant.

The chain has TRBV7-2 and TRBJ1-5; D remains ambiguous. The CDR3 runs 14 residues. Germline lookup yields CDR1 SGHTA and CDR2 FQGNSA. V lost 1 base and J lost 6, with 10 bases in between. The CDR3 nucleotides are TGTGCCAGCAGCTTAGGGTCCCGAGGTCAGCCCCAGCATTTT. Its protein product is CASSLGSRGQPQHF. Variable domain in full (rest from reference TRBV7-2 and TRBJ1-5): GAGVSQSPSNKVTEKGKDVELRCDPISGHTALYWYRQSLGQGLEFLIYFQGNSAPDKSGLPSDRFSAERTGGSVSTLTIQRTQQEDSAVYLCASSLGSRGQPQHFGDGTRLSIL.

This chain uses TRBV2 with TRBJ2-4; D perhaps matches TRBD1 (5 bases). The CDR3 is made up of 14 amino acids. Trimming took off 6 bases at V and 0 bases at J, with 9 bases between the two ends. From germline, CDR1 is SNHLY and CDR2 FYNNEI. The CDR3, as DNA: TGTGCCAGCAGGCAGGGATTAGCCAAAAACATTCAGTACTTC. Translated, it gives CASRQGLAKNIQYF.

This clone showed up just once. The same CDR3 can be traced to other DNA sequences in this sample. DNA of the CDR3: TGTGCCAGCAGCCAGGAGGGGGCCCTCTACGAGCAGTACTTC. It specifies CASSQEGALYEQYF. The V call is TRBV25-1, the J call TRBJ2-7, with D possibly being TRBD1 (7 bases). V lost 6 bases and J lost 3, with 15 bases in between. The CDR3 is made up of 14 amino acids. The V gene's germline CDR1 is MGHDK and CDR2 SYGVNS.

The chain uses TRBV7-3 and TRBJ2-1; the D is unclear. The CDR3 sequence is 14 residues long. V lost 5 bases, J lost 5 bases, and 13 bases lay in between. Germline values: CDR1 SGHTA, CDR2 FQGTGA. The CDR3 spells CASSPSARNNEQFF. CDR3 sequence (DNA): TGTGCCAGCAGCCCTTCAGCACGTAACAATGAGCAGTTCTTC.

The chain combines TRBV13 with TRBJ1-1; perhaps TRBD1 as D (5 bases). The germline gives CDR1 PRHDT, CDR2 FYEKMQ (reference sequence). The length of the CDR3 is 14 residues. With 2 bases removed from V and 5 bases from J, the gap between germline ends came to 12 bases. CDR3 residues: CASSLKSGPTEAFF. CDR3 in DNA: TGTGCCAGCAGCTTAAAATCGGGGCCGACTGAAGCTTTCTTT.

The chain links TRBV7-9 to TRBJ1-2; maybe TRBD1 (5 bases). CDR3 length equals 12 residues. Germline values: CDR1 SEHNR, CDR2 FQNEAQ (reference sequence). V was cut by 5 bases and J by 8 bases, with 12 bases left in between. CDR3 coding DNA: TGTGCCAGCAGCCTTGACAGTGGAGGCTACACCTTC. Translated: CASSLDSGGYTF. The full variable domain, its missing parts supplied by reference TRBV7-9 and TRBJ1-2, is DTGVSQNPRHKITKRGQNVTFRCDPISEHNRLYWYRQTLGQGPEFLTYFQNEAQLEKSRLLSDRFSAERPKGSFSTLEIQRTEQGDSAMYLCASSLDSGGYTFGSGTRLTVV.

The genes are TRBV7-2 and TRBJ1-5, with 9 positions matching TRBD1. Unmatched junction bases numbered 4, after V lost 5 bases and J lost 2 bases. The germline V gene has CDR1 SGHTA and CDR2 FQGNSA. The CDR3 consists of 15 residues. As DNA, the CDR3 is TGTGCCAGCAGCCCCCGGACAGGGGGCAATCAGCCCCAGCATTTT. Protein: CASSPRTGGNQPQHF.

V is TRBV28 and J is TRBJ2-7, with a possible D match to TRBD1 (6 bases). V gave up 6 bases and J gave up 0 bases, with 15 bases separating them. The CDR3 extends over 15 amino acids. The V gene's germline CDR1 is MDHEN and CDR2 SYDVKM. The CDR3 region has the DNA TGTGCCAGCAGCTCCACCGGGACAAGCTCCTACGAGCAGTACTTC. Translated, it gives CASSSTGTSSYEQYF.

J is TRBJ2-5 and V is TRBV18, with D unclear. V shed 3 bases and J shed 5 bases, with 10 bases lying between them. The CDR3 loop spans 13 amino acids. The V gene's germline CDR1 is KGHSH and CDR2 LQKENI. CDR3 protein: CASSPSYGETQYF. CDR3 in DNA: TGTGCCAGCTCACCCTCATACGGTGAGACCCAGTACTTC.

V and J are TRBV11-1 and TRBJ2-1, with a weak D call TRBD2 (7 bases). The germline V gene has CDR1 SGHAT and CDR2 FQDESV (reference sequence). The ends were cut back, 6 bases at V and 5 bases at J, with 14 bases in the middle. The CDR3 is 14 residues long. The CDR3 loop reads CASRRGGSDNEQFF. The CDR3 bases are TGTGCCAGCAGAAGGGGGGGGAGCGACAATGAGCAGTTCTTC.

The chain links TRBV19 to TRBJ1-5; possibly TRBD1 for D (6 bases). CDR3 length: 14 residues. Germline CDR1 reads LNHDA; CDR2 reads SQIVND (reference sequence). Trimming left V 5 bases short and J 5 bases short, with 13 bases between. CDR3 sequence reads: CASSGRDTDQPQHF. In DNA, the CDR3 is TGTGCCAGTAGTGGCCGGGACACAGATCAGCCCCAGCATTTT.

The CDR3 DNA follows: TGCAGCGTTGGTACCGGGGGCACTGAAGCTTTCTTT. Translating it yields CSVGTGGTEAFF. V usage is TRBV29-1 and J usage is TRBJ1-1; D perhaps matches TRBD1 (5 bases). The CDR3 covers 12 residues. Germline V gene lookup returns CDR1 SQVTM and CDR2 ANQGSEA. The V gene lost 4 bases and the J gene lost 4 bases, with 10 bases spanning the gap.

The chain is built from TRBV29-1 and TRBJ2-1; 7 nucleotides line up with TRBD1. Losses at the gene ends were 7 bases for V and 1 base for J; bases not matched to a gene: 13. Germline loops: CDR1 SQVTM, CDR2 ANQGSEA. The CDR3 is 16 amino acids. The CDR3 DNA follows: TGCAGCGCAAGAACTTCGACAGGGACGTCCTACAATGAGCAGTTCTTC. This sequence encodes CSARTSTGTSYNEQFF.

The V gene is TRBV18, the J gene TRBJ1-1; D possibly corresponds to TRBD1 (5 bases). The CDR3 has 14 residues. Germline CDR1 KGHSH, CDR2 LQKENI. Trimming shortened V by 6 bases and J by 1 base, and 12 bases separated the two germline ends. Here the CDR3 reads CASSWGTGNTEAFF. The CDR3 region has the DNA TGTGCCAGCTCTTGGGGCACAGGGAACACTGAAGCTTTCTTT.

The chain employs TRBV7-9 and TRBJ2-1; D not certain. This CDR3 spans 16 amino acids. V lost 5 bases to trimming and J lost 5 bases, with 19 bases between them. Germline V gene data show CDR1 as SEHNR and CDR2 as FQNEAQ (reference sequence). CDR3 DNA sequence: TGTGCCAGCAGCCCCCTTGTGGAAGGGCGAAACAATGAGCAGTTCTTC. Amino acids: CASSPLVEGRNNEQFF.

This clone turned up a few times. The CDR3 coding sequence is TGTGCCATCAGTGAGTCGGCTAGCGGGAGCATCAGTGAGCAGTTCTTC. Protein sequence: CAISESASGSISEQFF. This chain uses TRBV10-3 with TRBJ2-1, with 10 bases aligning to TRBD2. This CDR3 comprises 16 residues. Trimming removed 0 bases from V and 9 bases from J; junction bases left unmatched: 8. The germline V gene has CDR1 ENHRY and CDR2 SYGVKD.

In this sample, this clone turned up once. CDR3 bases: TGTGCCAGTACCATAGGGGGGGCGCGGAGCACAGATACGCAGTATTTT. Protein sequence: CASTIGGARSTDTQYF. The chain has TRBV19 and TRBJ2-3; possible D gene TRBD2, 7 bases. From germline, CDR1 is LNHDA and CDR2 SQIVND (reference sequence). There are 16 residues in the CDR3. V lost 7 bases and J 0 bases, leaving 17 bases between the germline ends.

The chain couples TRBV5-6 to TRBJ2-2; 9 nucleotides agree with TRBD1. Per germline, CDR1 SGHDT and CDR2 YYEEEE. V dropped 3 bases and J dropped 1; count of bases not matched to a gene: 1. The CDR3 has 15 amino acids. The CDR3 here is CASSSGQGNTGELFF. DNA of the CDR3: TGTGCCAGCAGCTCGGGACAGGGGAACACCGGGGAGCTGTTTTTT.

V usage is TRBV28 and J usage is TRBJ2-3, with 9 bases fitting TRBD1. This CDR3 contains 16 residues. The V gene end was trimmed by 6 bases and the J gene end by 1 base; junction bases not matched to a gene: 8. Germline CDR1 reads MDHEN; CDR2 reads SYDVKM. CDR3 region: CASSQPTGGGTDTQYF. CDR3 DNA: TGTGCCAGCAGCCAGCCGACAGGGGGGGGCACAGATACGCAGTATTTT. The entire variable domain, with the rest obtained from reference TRBV28 and TRBJ2-3, is as follows: DVKVTQSSRYLVKRTGEKVFLECVQDMDHENMFWYRQDPGLGLRLIYFSYDVKMKEKGDIPEGYSVSREKKERFSLILESASTNQTSMYLCASSQPTGGGTDTQYFGPGTRLTVL.

CDR3 sequence reads: CASSVVAGGNTGELFF. CDR3 nucleotide sequence: TGTGCCAGCAGCGTAGTGGCAGGTGGGAACACCGGGGAGCTGTTTTTT. The rearrangement links TRBV7-8 to TRBJ2-2; no firm D call. V was cut by 5 bases and J by 1 base, with 14 bases left in between. CDR3 size: 16 residues. Germline loops: CDR1 SGHVS, CDR2 FQNEAQ.

The J gene is TRBJ1-1, the V gene TRBV9, with 10 positions matching TRBD1. This CDR3 contains 16 residues. Unmatched junction bases numbered 7, after V lost 4 bases and J lost 1 base. CDR1 is SGDLS and CDR2 is YYNGEE in the germline V gene. This chain's CDR3 is CASSPPGQGKNTEAFF. The CDR3 DNA reads as TGTGCCAGCAGCCCACCGGGACAGGGGAAGAACACTGAAGCTTTCTTT.

The chain couples TRBV4-2 to TRBJ2-1; 10 bases agree with TRBD2. The CDR3 totals 15 residues. CDR1 is LGHNA and CDR2 is YNFKEQ in the germline V gene. The V segment lost 2 bases and the J segment 5 bases; nucleotides outside the gene matches: 3. This CDR3 reads CASSQLSGRNNEQFF. CDR3 nucleotide sequence: TGTGCCAGCAGCCAACTTAGCGGGAGGAACAATGAGCAGTTCTTC.

CDR3 sequence: CASSYSDTTYEQYF. CDR3 nucleotides: TGTGCCAGCAGTTACTCGGACACGACCTACGAGCAGTACTTC. The chain uses TRBV6-5 and TRBJ2-7, with a possible D match to TRBD1 (5 bases). Trimming took off 0 bases at V and 2 bases at J, with 8 bases between the two ends. The CDR3 extends over 14 amino acids. Germline-derived CDR1 and CDR2 are MNHEY and SVGAGI.

The chain is built from TRBV13 and TRBJ2-7, with 9 bases aligning to TRBD1. CDR3 size: 15 residues. Germline lookup yields CDR1 PRHDT and CDR2 FYEKMQ (reference sequence). J was trimmed by 3 bases and V by 5 bases; bases with no gene match: 8. The CDR3 spells CASSPKPGQGYEQYF. DNA for the CDR3: TGTGCCAGCAGCCCAAAACCGGGACAGGGCTACGAGCAGTACTTC.

J is TRBJ1-2 and V is TRBV11-2, with a possible D match to TRBD1 (6 bases). This CDR3 has 13 amino acids. Trimming removed 2 bases at V and 8 bases at J, with 12 bases between. Germline V gene lookup returns CDR1 SGHAT and CDR2 FQNNGV. CDR3: CASSLTQGVGYTF. The CDR3 DNA is TGTGCCAGCAGCTTAACACAGGGTGTCGGCTACACCTTC. The complete variable domain, with remaining parts taken from reference TRBV11-2 and TRBJ1-2, reads EAGVAQSPRYKIIEKRQSVAFWCNPISGHATLYWYQQILGQGPKLLIQFQNNGVVDDSQLPKDRFSAERLKGVDSTLKIQPAKLEDSAVYLCASSLTQGVGYTFGSGTRLTVV.

The rearrangement uses TRBV5-8 and TRBJ2-2, with D unresolved. The CDR3 is made up of 13 amino acids. V gave up 0 bases and J gave up 8 bases, with 8 bases separating them. Germline V gene sequence: CDR1 SGHTS, CDR2 YDEGEE. CDR3 residues: CASSLEKEGELFF. CDR3 DNA: TGTGCCAGCAGCTTGGAAAAGGAGGGGGAGCTGTTTTTT.

This clone was detected only once. This chain links TRBV5-5 with TRBJ1-3; D gene ambiguous. This CDR3 is 15 amino acids long. Germline CDR1 SGHKS, CDR2 YYEKEE (reference sequence). Trimming took off 0 bases at V and 4 bases at J, with 11 bases between the two ends. CDR3 DNA: TGTGCCAGCAGCTTGGGAGCTCTGGCCGGAAACACCATATATTTT. Amino acids: CASSLGALAGNTIYF. Complete variable domain (other parts from reference TRBV5-5 and TRBJ1-3): DAGVTQSPTHLIKTRGQQVTLRCSPISGHKSVSWYQQVLGQGPQFIFQYYEKEERGRGNFPDRFSARQFPNYSSELNVNALLLGDSALYLCASSLGALAGNTIYFGEGSWLTVV.

The gene calls are TRBV27 and TRBJ2-1; 12 nucleotides agree with TRBD2. J lost 0 bases, V lost 5 bases, and 8 bases had no gene match. This CDR3 spans 18 amino acids. Germline CDR1 is MNHEY and CDR2 is SMNVEV (reference sequence). The CDR3 is CASSVLAGGPSSYNEQFF. The CDR3, as DNA: TGTGCCAGCAGTGTCCTAGCGGGAGGGCCGAGCTCCTACAATGAGCAGTTCTTC.

This clone was seen just once. The V call is TRBV29-1, the J call TRBJ2-3, with D uncertain. There are 12 residues in the CDR3. V shed 3 bases and J shed 0 bases, with 4 bases lying between them. The germline V gene encodes CDR1 SQVTM and CDR2 ANQGSEA. The CDR3 spells CSVDGSTDTQYF. CDR3 DNA: TGCAGCGTTGACGGTAGCACAGATACGCAGTATTTT.

This clone was detected only a few times. This sequence joins TRBV9 and TRBJ2-1; TRBD2 is a possible D gene (5 bases). Germline lookup yields CDR1 SGDLS and CDR2 YYNGEE. This CDR3 is built from 16 residues. Trimming removed 2 bases from V and 9 bases from J, with 21 bases in between. CDR3 region: CASSVELRLPRGEQFF. CDR3 DNA: TGTGCCAGCAGCGTGGAATTGAGGCTACCCCGGGGTGAGCAGTTCTTC.

The chain combines TRBV2 with TRBJ2-5, with D perhaps being TRBD1 or TRBD2 (5 bases each). Trimming cost V 2 bases and J 5 bases, with 9 bases left between them. CDR1 and CDR2 (germline): SNHLY, FYNNEI. The CDR3 has 13 residues. The CDR3 region is CASSELEGETQYF. The CDR3, as DNA: TGTGCCAGCAGTGAATTAGAGGGGGAGACCCAGTACTTC.

The chain employs TRBV19 and TRBJ1-2; maybe TRBD1 (5 bases). The germline CDR1 and CDR2 sequences are LNHDA and SQIVND (reference sequence). This CDR3 is 13 amino acids long. V lost 1 base and J lost 6, with 9 bases in between. Here the CDR3 reads CASSIARADGYTF. The CDR3 DNA follows: TGTGCCAGTAGTATAGCCAGGGCTGATGGCTACACCTTC. The variable domain in full, with the rest retrieved from reference TRBV19 and TRBJ1-2, is DGGITQSPKYLFRKEGQNVTLSCEQNLNHDAMYWYRQDPGQGLRLIYYSQIVNDFQKGDIAEGYSVSREKKESFPLTVTSAQKNPTAFYLCASSIARADGYTFGSGTRLTVV.